This TCR beta chain comes out of a study of cytomegalovirus exposure and HLA in healthy donors. Looking at the study overall: In terms of ancestry, the Caucasian-associated cluster contained roughly 80% of the roughly 400 genotyped donors.

Only a few counts were recorded for this clone. Its antigen is as yet unknown. Study results and limitations: Segments of the TCR beta V type were, in most cases, productive about 90% or about 30% of the time in an earlier analysis. Other equally common chains were less clonally expanded than HLA-associated TCR beta chains, a later analysis showed.

Germline CDR1 reads MDHEN; CDR2 reads SYDVKM. Trimming cost V 5 bases and J 7 bases, with 15 bases left between them. This CDR3 is built from 13 residues. This PCR relied on a set of 60 Vbeta primers and 13 Jbeta primers. The method was immunoSEQ multiplex PCR; TCRdb's version includes in-frame clones alone and lacks a portion of them. The profile covers around 140,000 clones, with 70% to 75% appearing a single time and about 7.3% taken by the ten largest. Sequencing was performed on PBMCs. This TCR came from a male donor in good health and CMV-seronegative. The rearrangement links TRBV28 to TRBJ2-7; tentative D call: TRBD1 (6 bases). The CDR3 is CASSGTGIWEQYF. The CDR3 nucleotides are TGTGCCAGCAGTGGAACAGGGATATGGGAGCAGTACTTC.